Listed below are T cell receptor beta chains from one sample, sequenced in a study of tumor and adjacent non-tumor tissue in lung cancer. TCRdb ran MiXCR on the multiplex PCR reads and lists one entry per CDR3 protein. The sample carries approximately 90,000 distinct CDR3 sequences, around three quarters recorded once. Sequences were obtained from distant non-tumor lung tissue. Receptors were obtained from a woman aged 45-59 years with non-small cell lung cancer. Both conserved end residues are trimmed from each CDR3. A D gene is named only where the DNA matches it firmly. The size field is filled for only some rows; it gives once, few, many or a size class.

V gene	J gene	clone size	D gene	CDR3 protein
TRBV11-1	TRBJ2-7	medium-sized	.	ASSFYAEQY
TRBV28	TRBJ2-7	.	.	ANFRQSTYEQY
TRBV4-1	TRBJ1-1	.	.	ASSQGLRDIPSEAF
TRBV11-2	TRBJ2-7	.	.	ASSLTGTDYEQY
TRBV11-1	TRBJ2-1	.	TRBD2	VSSLGLADYNEQF
TRBV12-3/TRBV12-4	TRBJ2-7	.	.	ASSRDIGLPTNEQF
TRBV29-1	TRBJ2-7	once	TRBD2	CATGLVFDEQY
TRBV6-5	TRBJ2-7	.	TRBD1	TSIALRRGQGEQY
TRBV18	TRBJ1-5	.	.	SSSQENQPQH
TRBV11-2	TRBJ1-1	.	.	ASSFSPLGTEAF